The T cell receptor beta chain described here comes from a study of Ad26.COV2.S vaccination and SARS-CoV-2 variants. Study context: Donor joined the COV1001 Ad26.COV2.S trial arm.

CDR1 and CDR2 (germline): MGHDK, SYGVNS. V was clipped by 5 bases and J by 14 bases; unmatched bases: 9. The CDR3 runs 13 residues. Points on this clone: The antigen remains undetermined.

Overall study findings and caveats: With respect to non-spike TCR breadth, vaccine and placebo recipients were similar. Measures of TCR breadth and depth may have fallen short of total T cell responses.

Treatment reported: approximately 18 received Ad26.COV2.S at low or high dose, single or two shots; roughly five received placebo; per-sample allocation not given. Sampling happened 63 days after the first vaccine or placebo injection. Libraries were prepared by immunoSEQ multiplex PCR; TCRdb keeps only in-frame clonotypes and omits some of them. The data show about 280,000 clones, 70% to 90% seen once. The chain carries TRBV25-1 and TRBJ1-2; 12 bases agree with TRBD1. The sequences come from peripheral blood, collected in a trial of Ad26.COV2.S vaccine versus placebo. This TCR derives from a person between 18 and 59 years old who received the Ad26.COV2.S COVID-19 vaccine or a placebo. The CDR3 DNA reads as TGTGCCAGCAGTCTCCCGGGACAGGGGGCTAGGACCTTC. Translated: CASSLPGQGARTF.